The 15 T cell receptor beta chains reported below all come from one sample, sequenced in a study of beta chain features in type 1 diabetes. Study findings and constraints: Across all four CD4+ subsets, people with type 1 diabetes showed modestly shorter TCRB CDR3s.

Reverse transcribing all isolated RNA meant expressed TCRB transcripts were sequenced. Generated by immunoSEQ multiplex PCR, the TCRdb table keeps only in-frame clones and is missing some. The sample comprises approximately 170,000 clones, 6.5% to 8.5% of which are singletons, and 0.5% rests with the top ten. These TCRs are of unknown antigen specificity. The specimen was central memory CD4+ T cells from blood. The receptors stem from a man younger than 35 with type 1 diabetes.

This chain connects TRBV28 to TRBJ2-3; tentative D call: TRBD1 (5 bases). V was clipped by 5 bases and J by 0 bases, with 9 bases between them. The germline CDR1 and CDR2 sequences are MDHEN and SYDVKM. The length of the CDR3 is 14 residues. The CDR3 nucleotides read TGTGCCAGCAGTGACAGCACTAGCACAGATACGCAGTATTTT. This gives the protein CASSDSTSTDTQYF.

J is TRBJ2-5 and V is TRBV6-1; 10 nucleotides align to TRBD1. V was pared by 11 bases and J by 5 bases, with 8 bases of the junction left unmatched. The CDR3 spans 13 residues. Germline V gene lookup returns CDR1 MNHNS and CDR2 SASEGT. CDR3 in amino acids: CAGRDRGQETQYF. The CDR3 DNA sequence: TGTGCCGGAAGAGACAGGGGGCAGGAGACCCAGTACTTC.

The table lists this clone with a few counts. V and J are TRBV14 and TRBJ2-5, with TRBD2 identical over 9 bases. V shed 2 bases and J 2 bases; nucleotides not matched to a gene: 12. The CDR3 runs 18 residues. Germline assignment: CDR1 SGHDN and CDR2 FVKESK. The CDR3 DNA sequence: TGTGCCAGCAGCCAAAACAGGGCACTAGCGGGTGTGCAAGAGACCCAGTACTTC. This gives the protein CASSQNRALAGVQETQYF.

The CDR3 DNA follows: TGCGCCAGCGGCCTCGGACAGGGGAATGGCTACACCTTC. Its translation is CASGLGQGNGYTF. The V call is TRBV5-1, the J call TRBJ1-2; TRBD1 agrees at 9 bases. The CDR3 totals 13 residues. Trimming at V came to 7 bases and at J to 6 bases, leaving 7 bases not matched to a gene. CDR1 SGHRS and CDR2 YFSETQ come from the germline V gene.

This clone turned up a few times. The chain carries TRBV4-3 and TRBJ2-7, with D hard to call. This CDR3 is 14 amino acids long. V lost 1 base and J lost 1, with 8 bases in between. The V gene's germline CDR1 is LGHNA and CDR2 YSLEER. CDR3 DNA sequence: TGCGCCAGCAGCCAAGGGCTTCCTTCCTACGAGCAGTACTTC. Encoded protein: CASSQGLPSYEQYF.

This clone was counted a few times. The J gene is TRBJ1-2, the V gene TRBV30; D ambiguous. V lost 5 bases to trimming and J lost 7 bases, with 17 bases between them. The V gene's germline CDR1 is GTSNPN and CDR2 SVGIG (reference sequence). CDR3 size: 13 residues. In nucleotides, the CDR3 is TGTGCCTGGTCCCCCTCGGGGATCCGTGGCTACACCTTC. This sequence encodes CAWSPSGIRGYTF. Complete variable domain (other parts from reference TRBV30 and TRBJ1-2): SQTIHQWPATLVQPVGSPLSLECTVEGTSNPNLYWYRQAAGRGLQLLFYSVGIGQISSEVPQNLSASRPQDRQFILSSKKLLLSDSGFYLCAWSPSGIRGYTFGSGTRLTVV.

The V gene is TRBV7-2, the J gene TRBJ2-5; 8 nucleotides align to TRBD2. The germline gives CDR1 SGHTA, CDR2 FQGNSA. The V gene end was trimmed by 8 bases and the J gene end by 1 base; junction bases not matched to a gene: 3. The CDR3 covers 13 residues. Here the CDR3 reads CASGRGAQETQYF. The CDR3 nucleotides are TGTGCCAGCGGGCGGGGGGCCCAAGAGACCCAGTACTTC.

This clone appeared a few times. Different DNA sequences within this sample yield the same CDR3. J is TRBJ1-3 and V is TRBV30, with D hard to call. V dropped 4 bases and J dropped 0 bases, with 7 bases sitting between them. The CDR3 is 13 residues long. Per the germline V gene, CDR1 is GTSNPN and CDR2 is SVGIG (reference sequence). CDR3 DNA sequence: TGTGCCTGGACCAGAAACTCTGGAAACACCATATATTTT. This encodes CAWTRNSGNTIYF.

This clone was seen only a few times. The CDR3 reads CASSLAGGRYNEQFF. CDR3 nucleotide sequence: TGTGCCAGCAGCTTAGCGGGGGGTAGGTACAATGAGCAGTTCTTC. This chain uses TRBV11-2 with TRBJ2-1; TRBD2 agrees at 7 bases. V lost 1 base and J lost 4; bases outside the gene matches: 4. The germline CDR1 and CDR2 sequences are SGHAT and FQNNGV. The CDR3 has 15 residues.

The chain links TRBV5-4 to TRBJ2-5; D is unresolved. This CDR3 is built from 13 residues. V lost 5 bases and J 1 base, leaving 9 bases between the germline ends. The germline CDR1 and CDR2 sequences are SGHNT and YYREEE (reference sequence). The CDR3 loop is CASSYSVQETQYF. DNA for the CDR3: TGTGCCAGCAGTTACAGTGTCCAAGAGACCCAGTACTTC.

This clone has a handful of counts. The V and J genes are TRBV2 and TRBJ2-2, with D maybe TRBD2 (7 bases). Looked up from germline, CDR1 is SNHLY and CDR2 is FYNNEI. The length of the CDR3 is 16 residues. Deletions cut 8 bases from V and 4 bases from J, with 20 bases between. The CDR3 nucleotides read TGTGCCAGCGGCCAGTTTGGGGGGGCCTTCACCGGGGAGCTGTTTTTT. This translates into CASGQFGGAFTGELFF.

This chain uses TRBV5-1 with TRBJ1-2; 9 bases match TRBD1. The ends lost 1 base at V and 2 bases at J; junction bases unmatched: 3. CDR3 length: 15 amino acids. Germline V lookup: CDR1 SGHRS, CDR2 YFSETQ. CDR3 nucleotides: TGCGCCAGCAGCTTGTGGACAGGGGACAACTATGGCTACACCTTC. This gives the protein CASSLWTGDNYGYTF.

In this sample, this clone turned up a few times. The chain uses TRBV2 and TRBJ1-4, with a tentative D call TRBD1 (5 bases). Looked up from germline, CDR1 is SNHLY and CDR2 is FYNNEI. The germline V and J ends were trimmed by 4 bases and 8 bases, with 8 bases remaining between them. This CDR3 contains 12 residues. The CDR3: CASSVQGEKLFF. For the CDR3, the DNA is TGTGCCAGCAGTGTCCAGGGCGAAAAACTGTTTTTT.

V usage is TRBV5-4 and J usage is TRBJ2-1, with TRBD1 matching 9 bases. With 3 bases clipped from V and 4 bases from J, the junction kept 8 bases outside the gene matches. This CDR3 is 16 amino acids long. Germline CDR1 is SGHNT and CDR2 is YYREEE (reference sequence). For the CDR3, the DNA is TGTGCCAGCAGCTCATTGACAGGGGGTCGGTACAATGAGCAGTTCTTC. Its protein product is CASSSLTGGRYNEQFF.

V and J are TRBV29-1 and TRBJ1-2, with 7 nucleotides matching TRBD1. The J segment lost 8 bases and the V segment lost 7 bases, leaving 16 bases of the junction unmatched. The germline V gene encodes CDR1 SQVTM and CDR2 ANQGSEA. The CDR3 is made up of 14 amino acids. The CDR3 reads CSARTGWLEGGYTF. The DNA for the CDR3 is TGCAGCGCACGGACAGGTTGGCTGGAGGGGGGCTACACCTTC.